Listed below are T cell receptor beta chains from one sample, sequenced in a study of metastatic and nonmetastatic thyroid tumors. TCRdb re-called clones via MiXCR from the PCR reads. Of around 15,000 clones listed, roughly 12% are singletons. The specimen was blood. These receptors were collected from a female donor with papillary thyroid cancer or a benign thyroid nodule (not recorded which). Some clones in this sample may be carry-over from other donors' samples. Each CDR3 is given with its conserved first and last residue. A D gene is named only where the DNA matches it firmly. Clone size is not always given. Where it is, it says once, few, many or a class for expanded clones.

TRBJ2-2	many	TRBV30	.	CAWSVIPGELFF	TGTGCCTGGAGTGTTATCCCCGGGGAGCTGTTTTTT
TRBJ2-1	many	TRBV4-2	TRBD2	CASSQTLTSGGYNEQFF	TGTGCCAGCAGCCAGACCCTGACTAGCGGGGGGTACAATGAGCAGTTCTTC
TRBJ2-1	many	TRBV9	TRBD2	CASSVEASGRDKEDEQFF	TGTGCCAGCAGCGTAGAGGCTAGCGGGAGAGATAAGGAGGATGAGCAGTTCTTC
TRBJ2-2	medium-sized	TRBV6-4	TRBD1	CASSDSVGTGPGELFF	TGTGCCAGCAGTGACTCAGTAGGGACAGGCCCCGGGGAGCTGTTTTTT
TRBJ1-4	many	TRBV30	.	CAWSVGGSVEKLFF	TGTGCCTGGAGTGTGGGGGGGAGCGTCGAAAAACTGTTTTTT
TRBJ1-5	many	TRBV11-2	.	CASSKTGIRQPQHF	TGTGCCAGCAGCAAAACAGGGATACGTCAGCCCCAGCATTTT
TRBJ1-1	.	TRBV28	.	CPSILGQGAEAFF	TGTCCCAGCATCCTAGGACAAGGGGCGGAAGCTTTCTTT
TRBJ1-2	.	TRBV7-8	.	CASSLARGREHNYGYTF	TGTGCCAGCAGCTTAGCGCGGGGCAGGGAACATAACTATGGCTACACCTTC
TRBJ1-1	many	TRBV20-1	.	CSARFPGVTEAFF	TGCAGTGCTAGATTTCCAGGGGTCACTGAAGCTTTCTTT
TRBJ2-7	many	TRBV20-1	.	CSARSGTLYEQYF	TGCAGTGCTAGGTCCGGGACACTCTACGAGCAGTACTTC
TRBJ2-7	medium-sized	TRBV15	TRBD2	CATSGGEGYEQYF	TGTGCCACCAGCGGGGGGGAAGGCTACGAGCAGTACTTC
TRBJ2-1	many	TRBV28	TRBD2	CASSPILPSGGYNEQFF	TGTGCCAGCAGCCCTATCCTCCCTAGCGGGGGGTACAATGAGCAGTTCTTC
TRBJ1-5	medium-sized	TRBV28	.	CASSLGVGGNQPQHF	TGTGCCAGCAGTTTAGGGGTGGGTGGCAATCAGCCCCAGCATTTT
TRBJ2-5	many	TRBV30	.	CAWSPGSETQYF	TGTGCCTGGAGTCCCGGGAGTGAGACCCAGTACTTC
TRBJ2-5	few	TRBV3-1	.	CASSQNMGGETQYF	TGTGCCAGCAGCCAAAACATGGGGGGCGAGACCCAGTACTTC
TRBJ2-2	many	TRBV4-1	TRBD2	CASSHRGGDPGELFF	TGCGCCAGCAGCCACCGGGGGGGGGATCCCGGGGAGCTGTTTTTT